What follows is one T cell receptor (beta chain) and its context. Its antigen is not known. One end of the junction does not line up with germline, which may come from a read error. The read finishes 3 residues shy of the CDR3 end, and the germline J gene is used to complete it. This entry is derived from a study of T cells in women clearing cervical HPV infection. Study-wide context: With HLA typing for only a few women, HLA confounding remains possible. General study results and limits: CIN3+ cases had significantly higher TCR repertoire richness than controls, but evenness did not differ.

The germline gives CDR1 SNHLY, CDR2 FYNNEI. The CDR3 sequence is 14 residues long. Measured with immunoSEQ multiplex PCR; TCRdb has only the in-frame clones, and not every one. The table gives tens of thousands of clones; the top ten clones make up less than 2% of it. Cervical HPV DNA detected by MY09/MY11 PCR, typed by dot-blot. The sequenced sample was blood buffy coat. The sequence came from a woman between 18 and 75 years old with a cervical HPV16 infection that either progressed to CIN3+ or cleared (not recorded which). V gene TRBV2 combines with J gene TRBJ2-2; 11 nucleotides agree with TRBD1. Partial CDR3 DNA: TGTGCCGGCAGGACAGGGGGCGACACCGGGGAG. It yields the protein CAGRTGGDTGE. The CDR3 as a whole reads CAGRTGGDTGELFF.